The 21 T cell receptor beta chains below come from one sample, sequenced in a study of T cell changes during pregnancy in multiple sclerosis. TCRdb's copy holds only in-frame clones and misses some; the assay was immunoSEQ multiplex PCR. This table holds 50,000 to 70,000 clones, 93% found once. This material consisted of peripheral blood, taken after pregnancy. The receptor source for this set is a female donor with multiple sclerosis, enrolled in a pregnancy study.

The V call is TRBV15, the J call TRBJ2-5; TRBD1 aligns across 9 bases. The CDR3 contains 16 residues. The V gene's germline CDR1 is LNHNV and CDR2 YYDKDF (reference sequence). Germline trimming cut 4 bases from V and 5 bases from J; bases unmatched to any gene: 11. CDR3 amino acids: CATSKEITGGGETQYF. The CDR3 DNA reads as TGTGCCACCAGCAAAGAAATCACAGGGGGCGGCGAGACCCAGTACTTC.

The rearrangement links TRBV5-1 to TRBJ2-5; D gene ambiguous. V lost 0 bases, J lost 4 bases, and 7 bases lay in between. The V gene's germline CDR1 is SGHRS and CDR2 YFSETQ. CDR3 length: 13 residues. The CDR3 nucleotides are TGCGCCAGCAGCTTGGGAGGCGGAGAGACCCAGTACTTC. Translation: CASSLGGGETQYF.

The J gene is TRBJ1-2, the V gene TRBV7-9; D unclear. V was clipped by 2 bases and J by 5 bases, with 15 bases between them. The CDR3 length is 15 residues. In germline, CDR1 is SEHNR, CDR2 FQNEAQ (reference sequence). CDR3 region: CASSLNDLRLYGYTF. The CDR3 coding sequence is TGTGCCAGCAGCTTAAACGACTTGCGTCTATATGGCTACACCTTC.

The chain carries TRBV11-3 and TRBJ1-1, with TRBD1 as a possible D gene (5 bases). The ends were cut back, 5 bases at V and 4 bases at J, with 17 bases in the middle. Germline CDR1 SGHNT, CDR2 YENEEA. The CDR3 has 15 residues. CDR3 sequence (DNA): TGTGCCAGCAGCATCAGGGCAGTGGGGGGCACTGAAGCTTTCTTT. It codes for CASSIRAVGGTEAFF.

The rearrangement uses TRBV7-2 and TRBJ1-3; 8 nucleotides match TRBD1. The CDR3 length is 19 residues. J lost 0 bases, V lost 5 bases, and 15 bases had no gene match. Germline V gene sequence: CDR1 SGHTA, CDR2 FQGNSA. The CDR3 protein is CASSPWTGWGGLSGNTIYF. As DNA, the CDR3 is TGTGCCAGCAGCCCCTGGACAGGGTGGGGAGGTCTCTCTGGAAACACCATATATTTT.

The chain has TRBV15 and TRBJ2-7, with D tentatively TRBD2 (6 bases). This CDR3 has 14 amino acids. With 0 bases removed from V and 2 bases from J, the gap between germline ends came to 8 bases. CDR1 is LNHNV, CDR2 YYDKDF, per germline (reference sequence). Here the CDR3 reads CATSREGGTYEQYF. Written as DNA, the CDR3 is TGTGCCACCAGCAGAGAGGGGGGAACCTACGAGCAGTACTTC.

The chain couples TRBV28 to TRBJ2-7; tentatively, D is TRBD2 (6 bases). Germline lookup yields CDR1 MDHEN and CDR2 SYDVKM. The length of the CDR3 is 14 residues. V was trimmed by 5 bases and J by 4 bases, leaving 15 bases between them. CDR3 region: CASSKSGRRYEQYF. The CDR3 coding sequence is TGTGCCAGCAGTAAATCCGGGAGACGATACGAGCAGTACTTC.

The rearrangement links TRBV7-9 to TRBJ2-7; the match to TRBD2 covers 7 bases. The CDR3 has 15 amino acids. The germline V gene encodes CDR1 SEHNR and CDR2 FQNEAQ (reference sequence). Germline trimming cut 1 base from V and 7 bases from J; bases unmatched to any gene: 10. For the CDR3, the DNA is TGTGCCAGCAGCTTAGGGGGGGGTAGGACCGGGGAGCAGTACTTC. Protein product: CASSLGGGRTGEQYF. The full variable domain, with the rest looked up from reference TRBV7-9 and TRBJ2-7, is DTGVSQNPRHKITKRGQNVTFRCDPISEHNRLYWYRQTLGQGPEFLTYFQNEAQLEKSRLLSDRFSAERPKGSFSTLEIQRTEQGDSAMYLCASSLGGGRTGEQYFGPGTRLTVT.

This chain uses TRBV30 with TRBJ1-5; TRBD1 matches 8 bases. This CDR3 has 15 amino acids. The germline gives CDR1 GTSNPN, CDR2 SVGIG (reference sequence). V was clipped by 0 bases and J by 3 bases; unmatched bases: 4. DNA for the CDR3: TGTGCCTGGAGTGTACAGGGGGACCTCAATCAGCCCCAGCATTTT. Its protein is CAWSVQGDLNQPQHF.

The chain employs TRBV18 and TRBJ1-1, with TRBD1 matching over 9 bases. Germline V gene sequence: CDR1 KGHSH, CDR2 LQKENI. The CDR3 sequence is 19 residues long. V trimming: 3 bases; J trimming: 1 base; junction bases outside the gene matches: 15. CDR3 DNA: TGTGCCAGCTCACCCTGGTGGGGACAGGGAGAAAAAGAGAACACTGAAGCTTTCTTT. Its translation is CASSPWWGQGEKENTEAFF.

The V call is TRBV14, the J call TRBJ2-5, with 12 bases that match TRBD2. Germline CDR1 SGHDN, CDR2 FVKESK. V lost 1 base, J lost 1 base, and 10 bases stayed unmatched. The CDR3 spans 19 residues. The CDR3 region is CASSQGWTSGNPFQETQYF. The CDR3 region has the DNA TGTGCCAGCAGCCAAGGGTGGACTAGCGGGAACCCGTTCCAAGAGACCCAGTACTTC.

V usage is TRBV4-2 and J usage is TRBJ2-3; no clear D gene. This CDR3 is 13 amino acids long. V was clipped by 2 bases and J by 0 bases, with 3 bases between them. The germline V gene encodes CDR1 LGHNA and CDR2 YNFKEQ. CDR3 sequence: CASSQTSTDTQYF. The CDR3 DNA sequence: TGTGCCAGCAGCCAAACTAGCACAGATACGCAGTATTTT.

The V and J genes are TRBV5-1 and TRBJ2-7; D unresolved. The ends were cut back, 0 bases at V and 2 bases at J, with 9 bases in the middle. Germline V gives CDR1 SGHRS, CDR2 YFSETQ. The CDR3 has 14 amino acids. The chain's CDR3 is CASSLAHLPYEQYF. The DNA for the CDR3 is TGCGCCAGCAGCTTGGCTCACTTACCCTACGAGCAGTACTTC.

V is TRBV2 and J is TRBJ2-3; 7 bases agree with TRBD1. The CDR3 runs to 15 residues. CDR1 SNHLY and CDR2 FYNNEI come from the germline V gene. Trimming at V came to 7 bases and at J to 4 bases, leaving 11 bases not matched to a gene. CDR3 sequence reads: CASNDRATMSDTQYF. The CDR3 nucleotides are TGTGCCAGCAATGACAGGGCAACAATGTCAGATACGCAGTATTTT.

The chain recombines TRBV5-5 with TRBJ1-1; D remains ambiguous. V was clipped by 9 bases and J by 4 bases, with 19 bases between them. Germline loops: CDR1 SGHKS, CDR2 YYEKEE (reference sequence). CDR3 length equals 14 residues. CDR3 sequence reads: CATVRWGDGTEAFF. The CDR3, as DNA: TGTGCCACCGTAAGGTGGGGAGATGGCACTGAAGCTTTCTTT.

V and J are TRBV18 and TRBJ2-2; D may be TRBD1 (6 bases). The CDR3 length is 15 residues. V lost 4 bases, J lost 1 base, and 10 bases lay in between. Per the germline V gene, CDR1 is KGHSH and CDR2 is LQKENI. This chain's CDR3 is CASSLSGQNTGELFF. The CDR3, as DNA: TGTGCCAGCTCACTTTCGGGACAGAACACCGGGGAGCTGTTTTTT. The variable domain in full, with the rest retrieved from reference TRBV18 and TRBJ2-2, is NAGVMQNPRHLVRRRGQEARLRCSPMKGHSHVYWYRQLPEEGLKFMVYLQKENIIDESGMPKERFSAEFPKEGPSILRIQQVVRGDSAAYFCASSLSGQNTGELFFGEGSRLTVL.

The table lists this clone with a count of one. V gene TRBV28 combines with J gene TRBJ2-1, with TRBD1 matching 8 bases. The V gene's germline CDR1 is MDHEN and CDR2 SYDVKM. The ends lost 4 bases at V and 5 bases at J; junction bases unmatched: 28. CDR3 length equals 22 residues. The CDR3 DNA reads as TGTGCCAGCAGTTCGTTTCTTCGGGCAGGGGGCGCGGGACTGGGGACTCACAATGAGCAGTTCTTC. Protein product: CASSSFLRAGGAGLGTHNEQFF.

The V gene is TRBV4-3, the J gene TRBJ2-7; D gene uncertain. Germline V gene data show CDR1 as LGHNA and CDR2 as YSLEER. This CDR3 has 16 amino acids. Trimming took 0 bases from V and 3 from J, leaving 15 bases between them. This chain's CDR3 is CASSQDRLEFVYEQYF. CDR3 bases: TGCGCCAGCAGCCAAGATCGCCTAGAGTTTGTCTACGAGCAGTACTTC.

The chain has TRBV5-4 and TRBJ1-2, with D tentatively TRBD1 (5 bases). The germline V gene has CDR1 SGHNT and CDR2 YYREEE (reference sequence). The CDR3 contains 14 residues. The ends were cut back, 2 bases at V and 1 base at J, with 9 bases in the middle. CDR3 coding DNA: TGTGCCAGCAGCTTACCAGGGAATAACTATGGCTACACCTTC. It encodes CASSLPGNNYGYTF. The full variable domain, rest sourced from reference TRBV5-4 and TRBJ1-2, is ETGVTQSPTHLIKTRGQQVTLRCSSQSGHNTVSWYQQALGQGPQFIFQYYREEENGRGNFPPRFSGLQFPNYSSELNVNALELDDSALYLCASSLPGNNYGYTFGSGTRLTVV.

The V and J genes are TRBV5-5 and TRBJ2-7, with 11 positions matching TRBD2. This CDR3 has 17 residues. The germline gives CDR1 SGHKS, CDR2 YYEKEE (reference sequence). The V and J ends lost 4 bases and 0 bases, in that order; junction bases with no gene match: 9. The CDR3 DNA sequence: TGTGCCAGCAGCGGGACGACTAGCGGGATGAGCTCCTACGAGCAGTACTTC. Translated: CASSGTTSGMSSYEQYF. The variable domain in full, with the rest retrieved from reference TRBV5-5 and TRBJ2-7, is DAGVTQSPTHLIKTRGQQVTLRCSPISGHKSVSWYQQVLGQGPQFIFQYYEKEERGRGNFPDRFSARQFPNYSSELNVNALLLGDSALYLCASSGTTSGMSSYEQYFGPGTRLTVT.

The chain carries TRBV4-2 and TRBJ2-6; no clear D gene. The germline CDR1 and CDR2 sequences are LGHNA and YNFKEQ. CDR3 length: 16 residues. V was shortened by 0 bases and J by 0 bases, with 6 bases between the two germline ends. The CDR3 is CASSQDHNSGANVLTF. In DNA form, the CDR3 reads TGTGCCAGCAGCCAAGATCACAACTCTGGGGCCAACGTCCTGACTTTC.